Presented here are 9 T cell receptor beta chains from one specimen sequenced in a study of neoadjuvant anti-PD-1 for oral cavity cancer (dated by TCRdb to about 2021). Sample time point, as interpreted from the label and publication: before neoadjuvant nivolumab. Library generation was performed with the immunoSEQ multiplex PCR assay. TCRdb retrieved this table from immuneACCESS and kept in-frame rearrangements only. Not all clones are present; in checked studies, unresolved V genes account for under half, and no reason is known for the remainder. This sample holds tens of thousands of clones; 65% to 80% were observed only once. The ten largest clones represent 2.5% to 3% of the sample. The specimen was PBMCs, collected before nivolumab (anti-PD-1) treatment. These TCRs come from a person aged 35-80 years with oral cavity squamous cell carcinoma.

The chain combines TRBV11-2 with TRBJ2-7, with D possibly matching TRBD1 (6 bases). Germline CDR1 SGHAT, CDR2 FQNNGV. The CDR3 runs 12 residues. Trimming removed 5 bases from V and 4 bases from J, with 9 bases in between. The DNA for the CDR3 is TGTGCCAGCAGCATCGACAGGTACGAGCAGTACTTC. Amino acid sequence: CASSIDRYEQYF. Looking up the rest from reference TRBV11-2 and TRBJ2-7 gives the full variable domain: EAGVAQSPRYKIIEKRQSVAFWCNPISGHATLYWYQQILGQGPKLLIQFQNNGVVDDSQLPKDRFSAERLKGVDSTLKIQPAKLEDSAVYLCASSIDRYEQYFGPGTRLTVT.

The chain couples TRBV18 to TRBJ2-7; maybe TRBD1 (5 bases). CDR3 size: 12 residues. The germline CDR1 and CDR2 sequences are KGHSH and LQKENI. Trimming took 4 bases from V and 3 from J, leaving 7 bases between them. The CDR3 protein is CASSLDIYEQYF. The DNA of the CDR3 is TGTGCCAGCTCACTGGACATCTACGAGCAGTACTTC. The variable domain in full, completed from reference TRBV18 and TRBJ2-7, reads NAGVMQNPRHLVRRRGQEARLRCSPMKGHSHVYWYRQLPEEGLKFMVYLQKENIIDESGMPKERFSAEFPKEGPSILRIQQVVRGDSAAYFCASSLDIYEQYFGPGTRLTVT.

The chain couples TRBV10-3 to TRBJ2-1; 7 nucleotides line up with TRBD2. V was clipped by 7 bases and J by 0 bases; unmatched bases: 6. The length of the CDR3 is 15 residues. Germline values: CDR1 ENHRY, CDR2 SYGVKD. The CDR3: CAIKGGLNSYNEQFF. For the CDR3, the DNA is TGTGCCATCAAGGGAGGGCTAAACTCCTACAATGAGCAGTTCTTC.

The chain has TRBV11-2 and TRBJ1-2; TRBD1 might be the D (6 bases). V was clipped by 4 bases and J by 0 bases, with 9 bases between them. The CDR3 is made up of 14 amino acids. Germline assignment: CDR1 SGHAT and CDR2 FQNNGV. CDR3 amino acids: CASSWTESNYGYTF. The CDR3 DNA reads TGTGCCAGCAGCTGGACAGAGTCTAACTATGGCTACACCTTC.

V and J are TRBV5-1 and TRBJ2-3, with 8 bases aligning to TRBD1. The CDR3 runs to 16 residues. Germline V CDR1 and CDR2: SGHRS, YFSETQ. Losses at the gene ends were 5 bases for V and 1 base for J; bases not matched to a gene: 9. The chain's CDR3 is CASRPTGTGGTDTQYF. DNA of the CDR3: TGCGCCAGCAGGCCAACCGGGACAGGAGGCACAGATACGCAGTATTTT.

V is TRBV2 and J is TRBJ2-5; tentatively, D is TRBD2 (7 bases). The CDR3 has 13 amino acids. V dropped 11 bases and J dropped 5 bases, with 18 bases sitting between them. CDR1 and CDR2 (germline): SNHLY, FYNNEI. CDR3 nucleotides: TGTGCCTCGGGGAGGGGGTCAATGGAGACCCAGTACTTC. This codes for CASGRGSMETQYF. Complete variable domain (other parts from reference TRBV2 and TRBJ2-5): EPEVTQTPSHQVTQMGQEVILRCVPISNHLYFYWYRQILGQKVEFLVSFYNNEISEKSEIFDDQFSVERPDGSNFTLKIRSTKLEDSAMYFCASGRGSMETQYFGPGTRLLVL.

The chain employs TRBV29-1 and TRBJ1-1; D is perhaps TRBD1 (5 bases). Germline loops: CDR1 SQVTM, CDR2 ANQGSEA. The CDR3 covers 13 residues. Trimming pared 5 bases from V and 0 bases from J, leaving 10 bases between. The CDR3 region has the DNA TGCAGCGTTAGAGGGACTCTGAACACTGAAGCTTTCTTT. Translated, it gives CSVRGTLNTEAFF.

The V and J genes are TRBV19 and TRBJ1-5, with 9 bases matching TRBD1. The CDR3 loop spans 14 amino acids. Germline V CDR1 and CDR2: LNHDA, SQIVND (reference sequence). After removal of 9 bases from V and 1 base from J, the junction contained 4 bases not matched to a gene. The CDR3 spells CASKQGASNQPQHF. CDR3 in DNA: TGTGCCAGCAAACAGGGGGCAAGCAATCAGCCCCAGCATTTT.

The V gene is TRBV7-9, the J gene TRBJ2-6; perhaps D is TRBD1 or TRBD2 (5 bases each). Looked up from germline, CDR1 is SEHNR and CDR2 is FQNEAQ (reference sequence). CDR3 length: 16 residues. V was shortened by 0 bases and J by 2 bases, with 8 bases between the two germline ends. This chain's CDR3 is CASSLAGPTGANVLTF. The CDR3 bases are TGTGCCAGCAGCTTAGCGGGACCAACTGGGGCCAACGTCCTGACTTTC.